This T cell receptor beta chain was found in a study of shared clonotypes between healthy human individuals. Some clones are missing from TCRdb's copy, which holds only in-frame ones; the method was immunoSEQ multiplex PCR. Seen here are approximately 1.5 million clones, around 98.5% observed once, and the top ten hold approximately 0.38%. CDR1 SGDLS and CDR2 YYNGEE come from the germline V gene. The V and J ends lost 3 bases and 2 bases respectively, with 13 bases between them. This CDR3 is 15 amino acids long. Points from the study as a whole: Clonotypes shared by all four donors outscored non-shared clonotypes in generation probability. About 5% was the fraction of naive CD4 clonotypes found shared across a few donors. The authors expected sequencing depth to affect clonotype sharing among donors.

Worth noting for this clone: Its antigen is currently unknown.

The receptor was isolated from a young man in good health. The chain carries TRBV9 and TRBJ2-3, with D maybe TRBD1 (5 bases). Sequenced sample: naive CD4+ T cells sorted from blood. Subset specified: CD45RA+ positively selected. CDR3 coding DNA: TGTGCCAGCAGCGCTATACAGGCTCCCACAGATACGCAGTATTTT. Its translation: CASSAIQAPTDTQYF.